The clone carrying this T cell receptor beta chain has more than one count but fewer than ten. Its specificity is unknown. This entry is derived from a study of blood T cells in healthy people across ages. General study results and limits: Higher naive T cell percentage went strongly together with higher TCR beta diversity.

With a J-beta primer mix and a sample-barcoded 5' primer, a second PCR ran roughly 7 to 11 cycles. Carrying 12 random nucleotides, a template-switch adaptor labeled each individual cDNA molecule. TCRdb reanalysed the 5' RACE reads using MiXCR and keeps one entry per CDR3 protein. Of hundreds of thousands of distinct CDR3 sequences in the sample, 32% were seen once. CDR1 SGHTA and CDR2 FQGTGA come from the germline V gene. The CDR3 consists of 16 residues. V was clipped by 4 bases and J by 5 bases, with 19 bases between them. Each donor gave approximately 9.5 milliliters of peripheral blood. Each sample yielded at least 6 million isolated PBMCs.

The material sequenced was blood. The receptor was isolated from an elderly woman in good health. This chain links TRBV7-3 with TRBJ2-3; a possible D gene is TRBD2 (6 bases). The chain's CDR3 is CASSSGPGARRDTQYF. For the CDR3, the DNA is TGTGCCAGCAGCTCGGGACCGGGAGCCCGGCGAGATACGCAGTATTTT.